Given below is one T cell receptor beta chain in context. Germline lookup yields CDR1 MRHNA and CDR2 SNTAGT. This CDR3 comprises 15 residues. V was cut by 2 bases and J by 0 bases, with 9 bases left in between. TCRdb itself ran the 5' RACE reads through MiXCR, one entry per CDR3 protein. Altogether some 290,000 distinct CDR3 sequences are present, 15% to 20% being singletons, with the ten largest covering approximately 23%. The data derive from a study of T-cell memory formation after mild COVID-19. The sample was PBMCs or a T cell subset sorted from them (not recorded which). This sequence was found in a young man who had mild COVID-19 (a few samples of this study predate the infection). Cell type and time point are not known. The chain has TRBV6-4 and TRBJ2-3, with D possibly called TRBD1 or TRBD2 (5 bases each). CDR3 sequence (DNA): TGTGCCAGCAGTGACCGGGGCGCAAGCACAGATACGCAGTATTTT. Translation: CASSDRGASTDTQYF.